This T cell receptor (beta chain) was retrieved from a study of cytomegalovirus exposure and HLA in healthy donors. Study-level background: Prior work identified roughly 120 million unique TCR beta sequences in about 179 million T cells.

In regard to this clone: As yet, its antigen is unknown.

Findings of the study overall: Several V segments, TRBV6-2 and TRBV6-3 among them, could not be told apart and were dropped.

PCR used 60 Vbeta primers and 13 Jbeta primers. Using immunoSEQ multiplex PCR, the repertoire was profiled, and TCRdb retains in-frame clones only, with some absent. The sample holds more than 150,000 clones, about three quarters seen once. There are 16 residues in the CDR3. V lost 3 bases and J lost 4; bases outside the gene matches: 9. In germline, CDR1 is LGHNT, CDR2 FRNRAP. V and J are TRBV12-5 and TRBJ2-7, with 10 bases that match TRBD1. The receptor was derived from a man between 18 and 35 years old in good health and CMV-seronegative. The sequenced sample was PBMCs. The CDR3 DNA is TGTGCTAGTGGTTTCATTGCTGGGACAGGGGTATACGAGCAGTACTTC. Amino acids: CASGFIAGTGVYEQYF.